This T cell receptor beta chain is drawn from a study of T cells expressing NK-cell markers. Across the study: Sequencing of TCR beta repertoires drew on sorted CD3+CD56+NKG2C+, CD3+CD56+NKG2C- and CD3+CD56-NKG2C+ T cells.

Germline CDR1 is SNHLY and CDR2 is FYNNEI. The CDR3 has 12 amino acids. cDNA encoding TCR beta was synthesized via 5'RACE template switching incorporating UMIs. TCRdb reprocessed the 5' RACE reads and reports one entry per CDR3 protein, with no DNA. Its table records a few hundred thousand distinct CDR3 sequences. V and J are TRBV2 and TRBJ2-1. The TCR originated in a man aged 18-75 years in good health. The source material was blood T cells: a sorted CD56 or NKG2C T cell subset, CD4+ or CD8+ T cells, or bulk PBMC T cells (not recorded which). CDR3 loop: CASSEQVSDPIF.